This T cell receptor (beta chain) stems from a study of Graves' ophthalmopathy and Graves' hyperthyroidism. The study recruited hyperthyroidism patients aged 18 to 65 who were newly diagnosed, under 2 months' duration. This clonotype was observed a few times. Its antigen is as yet unknown. Findings and limits, study-wide: The model forecast ophthalmopathy progression, reaching under 71% sensitivity and approximately 72% specificity.

Beta-chain TCR CDR3 regions were amplified from RNA transcripts. After a first-round RT-PCR with HTBI primers, a second-round multiplex PCR was run. One entry per CDR3 protein, called by TCRdb with MiXCR from the multiplex PCR reads. Here the sample spans about 1.2 million distinct CDR3 sequences, less than 45% being singletons. V gave up 6 bases and J gave up 6 bases; unmatched junction bases: 11. The CDR3 covers 15 residues. Sequenced: peripheral blood or thyroid tissue (not recorded which). This receptor was identified in an adult man with Graves' hyperthyroidism. The chain has TRBV12-3 or TRBV12-4 and TRBJ2-5; 9 positions agree with TRBD2. CDR3 region: CASSQTSGESQTQYF. The CDR3 nucleotides are TGTGCCAGCAGCCAGACTAGCGGAGAGAGTCAGACCCAGTACTTC.